One sample yielded the 31 T cell receptor beta chains listed below, sequenced in a study of sequential checkpoint blockade in melanoma. TCRdb's table, derived via immunoSEQ multiplex PCR, lists solely in-frame clones and lacks some. The sample yields some 19,000 clones, roughly 27% seen once. Treatment noted: randomized to nivolumab then ipilimumab (arm A) or the reverse (arm B). The sample here was tumor tissue (inferred from file names), taken from a patient given nivolumab and ipilimumab in sequence. The source of these receptors is a human donor with melanoma.

The J gene is TRBJ2-3, the V gene TRBV11-3, with a possible D match to TRBD2 (6 bases). CDR1 SGHNT and CDR2 YENEEA come from the germline V gene. This CDR3 is 14 amino acids long. V shed 5 bases and J shed 8 bases, with 17 bases lying between them. CDR3 sequence (DNA): TGTGCCAGCAGCCAACTCCCTAGCGAGGGTACGCAGTATTTT. Translated: CASSQLPSEGTQYF.

J is TRBJ1-1 and V is TRBV28, with D maybe TRBD1 (6 bases). The CDR3 extends over 14 amino acids. V lost 0 bases and J 4 bases, leaving 9 bases between the germline ends. Germline CDR1 and CDR2: MDHEN and SYDVKM. Here the CDR3 reads CASSLWGGTTEAFF. The CDR3 bases are TGTGCCAGCAGTTTATGGGGGGGCACCACTGAAGCTTTCTTT.

This clone is termed medium-sized (0.01 to 0.1%). The CDR3 loop is CASSSFTMGNTEAFF. The CDR3 DNA reads TGTGCCAGCAGCTCGTTTACGATGGGGAACACTGAAGCTTTCTTT. The chain uses TRBV11-3 and TRBJ1-1; D remains unclear. The germline V and J ends were trimmed by 4 bases and 1 base, with 13 bases remaining between them. The CDR3 contains 15 residues. Germline V gene lookup returns CDR1 SGHNT and CDR2 YENEEA.

The V gene is TRBV11-1, the J gene TRBJ2-1, with D perhaps matching TRBD2 (6 bases). The CDR3 contains 14 residues. Germline V CDR1 and CDR2: SGHAT, FQDESV (reference sequence). V lost 5 bases to trimming and J lost 8 bases, with 16 bases between them. The CDR3 DNA reads as TGTGCCAGCAGCCCGGGGAGGTTCGGAGATGAGCAGTTCTTC. Translating gives CASSPGRFGDEQFF. The variable domain in full, completed from reference TRBV11-1 and TRBJ2-1, reads EAEVAQSPRYKITEKSQAVAFWCDPISGHATLYWYRQILGQGPELLVQFQDESVVDDSQLPKDRFSAERLKGVDSTLKIQPAELGDSAMYLCASSPGRFGDEQFFGPGTRLTVL.

The chain has TRBV5-1 and TRBJ1-6; TRBD1 might be the D (6 bases). Trimming cost V 4 bases and J 12 bases, with 26 bases left between them. The germline CDR1 and CDR2 sequences are SGHRS and YFSETQ. The CDR3 runs to 17 residues. The CDR3 protein is CASSNGRTVINSLPLHF. The CDR3 DNA reads as TGCGCCAGCAGCAACGGTAGGACAGTAATAAATTCGTTACCCCTCCACTTT.

This clone was seen a few times. This sequence joins TRBV7-7 and TRBJ2-1; 12 bases are a match to TRBD2. The CDR3 is 18 residues long. J was trimmed by 4 bases and V by 1 base; bases with no gene match: 8. Germline CDR1 is SSHAT and CDR2 is FNYEAQ (reference sequence). CDR3 protein: CASSLDRTSGRLYNEQFF. The CDR3 nucleotides read TGTGCCAGCAGCTTAGATCGCACTAGCGGGAGGCTATACAATGAGCAGTTCTTC.

This chain connects TRBV19 to TRBJ1-5; tentatively, D is TRBD1 (6 bases). This CDR3 is built from 15 residues. Germline CDR1 reads LNHDA; CDR2 reads SQIVND (reference sequence). The V end was cut by 8 bases, the J end by 1 base, with 15 bases between. CDR3 residues: CASAWGALSNQPQHF. CDR3 DNA sequence: TGTGCCAGTGCCTGGGGGGCATTAAGCAATCAGCCCCAGCATTTT.

This clone was picked up a small number of times. This rearrangement joins TRBV6-8 to TRBJ1-4; the match to TRBD1 covers 10 bases. Trimming removed 8 bases from V and 8 bases from J; junction bases left unmatched: 5. From germline, CDR1 is MNHGY and CDR2 SAAAGT. The CDR3 loop spans 13 amino acids. The DNA for the CDR3 is TGTGCCAGCCGACAGGGGGCGCGGGAAAAACTGTTTTTT. It encodes CASRQGAREKLFF.

This CDR3 is CASSLSQAGGTETQYF. CDR3 nucleotide sequence: TGTGCCAGCAGCCTTTCCCAAGCGGGGGGGACGGAGACCCAGTACTTC. This sequence joins TRBV11-3 and TRBJ2-5; 10 nucleotides match TRBD2. CDR3 size: 16 residues. CDR1 is SGHNT, CDR2 YENEEA, per germline. V dropped 5 bases and J dropped 5; count of bases not matched to a gene: 11.

This CDR3 reads CASTRQGLGHEQYF. The CDR3 DNA reads TGTGCCAGCACTCGACAGGGTCTAGGACACGAGCAGTACTTC. The genes are TRBV6-8 and TRBJ2-7, with 7 nucleotides matching TRBD1. CDR3 length: 14 residues. Looked up from germline, CDR1 is MNHGY and CDR2 is SAAAGT. The V gene end was trimmed by 7 bases and the J gene end by 5 bases; junction bases not matched to a gene: 11.

The sample holds a few counts of this clone. This chain links TRBV6-8 with TRBJ1-3; TRBD1 might be the D (6 bases). CDR1 MNHGY and CDR2 SAAAGT come from the germline V gene. This CDR3 has 16 amino acids. Between the trimmed V and J ends, which lost 10 bases and 2 bases, there was a span of 21 bases. The CDR3 DNA reads TGTGCCACCAAGAGGGCAGGGGAAAACCCTGGAAACACCATATATTTT. Protein: CATKRAGENPGNTIYF.

This clone was observed a handful of times. The chain combines TRBV11-3 with TRBJ2-3; D not certain. V lost 5 bases, J lost 1 base, and 10 bases lay in between. Germline V CDR1 and CDR2: SGHNT, YENEEA. The CDR3 runs 14 residues. Written as DNA, the CDR3 is TGTGCCAGCAGCCCTGGCCTGGGCACAGATACGCAGTATTTT. It encodes CASSPGLGTDTQYF.

V gene TRBV7-2 combines with J gene TRBJ2-5; weak D call: TRBD1 (5 bases). The germline V gene encodes CDR1 SGHTA and CDR2 FQGNSA. The CDR3 is made up of 13 amino acids. The V and J ends lost 5 bases and 4 bases respectively, with 11 bases between them. DNA for the CDR3: TGTGCCAGCAGCCAAGATAGGGGAGAGACCCAGTACTTC. Amino acid sequence: CASSQDRGETQYF. The entire variable domain, with the rest obtained from reference TRBV7-2 and TRBJ2-5, is as follows: GAGVSQSPSNKVTEKGKDVELRCDPISGHTALYWYRQSLGQGLEFLIYFQGNSAPDKSGLPSDRFSAERTGGSVSTLTIQRTQQEDSAVYLCASSQDRGETQYFGPGTRLLVL.

This clone was found a few times. The rearrangement joins TRBV28 to TRBJ1-5; D call uncertain. This CDR3 spans 12 amino acids. Germline assignment: CDR1 MDHEN and CDR2 SYDVKM. The V gene lost 6 bases and the J gene lost 4 bases, with 7 bases spanning the gap. The CDR3 DNA is TGTGCCAGCAGAGACATTAATCAGCCCCAGCATTTT. Translated: CASRDINQPQHF.

This chain links TRBV6-7 with TRBJ1-5; D remains unclear. TRBV6-7 is designated an ORF whose function remains uncertain. Trimming cost V 5 bases and J 9 bases, with 8 bases left between them. The CDR3 is made up of 11 amino acids. CDR3 coding DNA: TGTGCCAGCAGTGAAGGTGGGCCCCAGCATTTT. This encodes CASSEGGPQHF.

In its sample, this clone was seen a few times. V gene TRBV9 combines with J gene TRBJ1-1; D is unclear. CDR3 length: 13 residues. The V gene lost 6 bases and the J gene lost 4 bases, with 13 bases spanning the gap. The germline CDR1 and CDR2 sequences are SGDLS and YYNGEE. The CDR3 sequence is CASTPGPTTEAFF. The DNA for the CDR3 is TGTGCCAGCACCCCGGGTCCGACCACTGAAGCTTTCTTT.

The V call is TRBV27, the J call TRBJ2-5; D is unclear. The germline CDR1 and CDR2 sequences are MNHEY and SMNVEV (reference sequence). This CDR3 has 13 amino acids. With 0 bases removed from V and 2 bases from J, the gap between germline ends came to 4 bases. CDR3 DNA sequence: TGTGCCAGCAGTTTATCCTTTCAAGAGACCCAGTACTTC. This translates into CASSLSFQETQYF.

The V and J genes are TRBV30 and TRBJ1-2; a weak D match, TRBD1 (6 bases). The V end lost 4 bases, the J end lost 3 bases, and 6 bases lay between the germline ends. CDR3 length: 11 residues. Germline CDR1 is GTSNPN and CDR2 is SVGIG (reference sequence). The CDR3 sequence: CAWTGDYGYTF. In nucleotides, the CDR3 is TGTGCCTGGACAGGGGACTATGGCTACACCTTC.

This clone was counted between two and nine times. The V call is TRBV6-8, the J call TRBJ2-3; D possibly corresponds to TRBD1 (6 bases). Deletions cut 11 bases from V and 2 bases from J, with 17 bases between. The CDR3 loop spans 14 amino acids. Germline CDR1 MNHGY, CDR2 SAAAGT. This CDR3 reads CAGSDRSLTDTQYF. CDR3 DNA sequence: TGTGCCGGGTCAGACAGGAGCCTCACAGATACGCAGTATTTT.

The V call is TRBV10-3, the J call TRBJ2-5; weak D call: TRBD1 (5 bases). In germline, CDR1 is ENHRY, CDR2 SYGVKD. The CDR3 is 12 residues long. V lost 2 bases, J lost 5 bases, and 6 bases lay in between. The CDR3 bases are TGTGCCATCAGTGAGGGGGCTGAGACCCAGTACTTC. As protein: CAISEGAETQYF.

This chain connects TRBV11-3 to TRBJ2-1, with 9 bases matching TRBD2. Germline trimming cut 4 bases from V and 4 bases from J; bases unmatched to any gene: 11. The CDR3 totals 17 residues. The germline V gene encodes CDR1 SGHNT and CDR2 YENEEA. In nucleotides, the CDR3 is TGTGCCAGCAGCTCTCGGGTAGCGGGAGTCCCTTACAATGAGCAGTTCTTC. It is translated as CASSSRVAGVPYNEQFF. The variable domain in full, with the rest retrieved from reference TRBV11-3 and TRBJ2-1, is EAGVVQSPRYKIIEKKQPVAFWCNPISGHNTLYWYLQNLGQGPELLIRYENEEAVDDSQLPKDRFSAERLKGVDSTLKIQPAELGDSAVYLCASSSRVAGVPYNEQFFGPGTRLTVL.

This clone was detected a few times. This chain links TRBV7-2 with TRBJ2-3, with D unclear. V was cut by 5 bases and J by 6 bases, with 12 bases left in between. Per the germline V gene, CDR1 is SGHTA and CDR2 is FQGNSA. The CDR3 spans 13 residues. The CDR3 region is CASSPSYLDTQYF. The DNA of the CDR3 is TGTGCCAGCAGCCCCTCATACCTGGATACGCAGTATTTT. Drawing the rest from reference TRBV7-2 and TRBJ2-3, the complete variable domain is GAGVSQSPSNKVTEKGKDVELRCDPISGHTALYWYRQSLGQGLEFLIYFQGNSAPDKSGLPSDRFSAERTGGSVSTLTIQRTQQEDSAVYLCASSPSYLDTQYFGPGTRLTVL.

This clone was recorded a few times. The V and J genes are TRBV9 and TRBJ1-1; 9 bases are shared with TRBD1. The ends lost 4 bases at V and 1 base at J; junction bases unmatched: 5. The germline V gene has CDR1 SGDLS and CDR2 YYNGEE. CDR3 size: 15 residues. This CDR3 reads CASSKTGGENTEAFF. As DNA, the CDR3 is TGTGCCAGCAGCAAGACAGGGGGAGAGAACACTGAAGCTTTCTTT.

This chain links TRBV11-3 with TRBJ1-5; D remains ambiguous. The CDR3 runs to 14 residues. Germline CDR1 reads SGHNT; CDR2 reads YENEEA. Trimming shortened V by 1 base and J by 4 bases, and 8 bases separated the two germline ends. The CDR3 DNA is TGTGCCAGCAGCTTAGGGCACCTAAATCAGCCCCAGCATTTT. Translation gives CASSLGHLNQPQHF.

This clone has only a few counts. The rearrangement links TRBV6-8 to TRBJ2-2; D gene unclear. Trimming removed 5 bases at V and 2 bases at J, with 6 bases between. The CDR3 runs to 13 residues. Germline loops: CDR1 MNHGY, CDR2 SAAAGT. The DNA for the CDR3 is TGTGCCAGCAGTGAGATAAACACCGGGGAGCTGTTTTTT. Translation gives CASSEINTGELFF.

This clone was counted a few times. The chain uses TRBV10-3 and TRBJ2-2; the D is unclear. Trimming pared 0 bases from V and 0 bases from J, leaving 5 bases between. Germline assignment: CDR1 ENHRY and CDR2 SYGVKD. The CDR3 has 15 residues. CDR3 in DNA: TGTGCCATCAGTGAGTCAGGATCGAACACCGGGGAGCTGTTTTTT. This encodes CAISESGSNTGELFF.

A remark on this clone: Other DNA sequences within the sample encode an identical CDR3. The rearrangement links TRBV18 to TRBJ1-1; D unresolved. The V end was cut by 2 bases, the J end by 0 bases, with 4 bases between. Germline V CDR1 and CDR2: KGHSH, LQKENI. This CDR3 is built from 13 residues. The CDR3 region is CASSPELNTEAFF. CDR3 coding DNA: TGTGCCAGCTCACCAGAGCTGAACACTGAAGCTTTCTTT.

The table lists this clone with a few counts. V is TRBV6-8 and J is TRBJ2-2, with D possibly called TRBD1 or TRBD2 (7 bases each). This CDR3 spans 14 amino acids. Germline V gene data show CDR1 as MNHGY and CDR2 as SAAAGT. V shed 6 bases and J shed 5 bases, with 13 bases lying between them. CDR3 region: CASRRQGGTGELFF. CDR3 DNA sequence: TGTGCCAGCAGGAGACAGGGAGGGACCGGGGAGCTGTTTTTT.

V is TRBV28 and J is TRBJ1-5, with D hard to call. CDR1 is MDHEN and CDR2 is SYDVKM in the germline V gene. The CDR3 runs 18 residues. Trimming stripped 6 bases from V and 0 bases from J, with 21 bases between. Here the CDR3 DNA reads TGTGCCAGCAGCCCCTTTTCTGGGCAGGACTATAGCAATCAGCCCCAGCATTTT. Amino acid sequence: CASSPFSGQDYSNQPQHF.

This clone has a count of ten or more. The chain combines TRBV27 with TRBJ1-5; TRBD1 aligns across 9 bases. The CDR3 spans 15 residues. The ends lost 5 bases at V and 7 bases at J; junction bases unmatched: 9. CDR1 is MNHEY, CDR2 SMNVEV, per germline (reference sequence). The chain's CDR3 is CASSISGTGRQPQHF. CDR3 sequence (DNA): TGTGCCAGCAGTATTTCCGGGACAGGGCGACAGCCCCAGCATTTT.

J is TRBJ2-7 and V is TRBV11-3, with D maybe TRBD1 (6 bases). V was clipped by 3 bases and J by 3 bases, with 12 bases between them. Germline-derived CDR1 and CDR2 are SGHNT and YENEEA. This CDR3 contains 14 residues. This chain's CDR3 is CASSLGAEGYEQYF. CDR3 nucleotides: TGTGCCAGCAGCTTGGGGGCAGAAGGCTACGAGCAGTACTTC.